The 31 T cell receptor beta chains listed next were all sequenced from one sample in a study of shared clonotypes between healthy human individuals. This table comes from immunoSEQ multiplex PCR, and its TCRdb copy is limited to in-frame clones, with some not included. The table has some 1.5 million clones, around 97% seen once. Material: naive CD4+ T cells sorted from blood. Noted subset: CD45RA+ positively selected. The source is a young man in good health.

This clone was seen more than once but under ten times. The V and J genes are TRBV28 and TRBJ1-5, with D possibly matching TRBD1 (6 bases). The germline CDR1 and CDR2 sequences are MDHEN and SYDVKM. Between the trimmed V and J ends, which lost 2 bases and 8 bases, there was a span of 13 bases. This CDR3 is 14 amino acids long. CDR3 nucleotide sequence: TGTGCCAGCAGTTTAGGGGAGGGGGGTGAGCCCCAGCATTTT. It yields the protein CASSLGEGGEPQHF.

A remark on this clone: The sample carries other DNA sequences with the same CDR3. The V call is TRBV9, the J call TRBJ1-5; D remains unclear. The germline CDR1 and CDR2 sequences are SGDLS and YYNGEE. The CDR3 consists of 13 residues. V dropped 0 bases and J dropped 4 bases, with 5 bases sitting between them. CDR3 sequence reads: CASSVDVNQPQHF. Written as DNA, the CDR3 is TGTGCCAGCAGCGTAGATGTGAATCAGCCCCAGCATTTT.

A single count supports this clone. The V call is TRBV11-2, the J call TRBJ2-7, with 9 bases fitting TRBD1. J gave up 4 bases and V 4 bases, and 2 bases lay outside the gene matches. Germline loops: CDR1 SGHAT, CDR2 FQNNGV. The CDR3 consists of 13 residues. This CDR3 is CASSWDRVYEQYF. CDR3 DNA: TGTGCCAGCAGCTGGGACAGGGTTTACGAGCAGTACTTC. The complete variable domain, with remaining parts taken from reference TRBV11-2 and TRBJ2-7, reads EAGVAQSPRYKIIEKRQSVAFWCNPISGHATLYWYQQILGQGPKLLIQFQNNGVVDDSQLPKDRFSAERLKGVDSTLKIQPAKLEDSAVYLCASSWDRVYEQYFGPGTRLTVT.

V usage is TRBV14 and J usage is TRBJ2-1, with TRBD2 matching 8 bases. CDR1 SGHDN and CDR2 FVKESK come from the germline V gene. Germline trimming cut 2 bases from V and 6 bases from J; bases unmatched to any gene: 18. The CDR3 totals 19 residues. CDR3 coding DNA: TGTGCCAGCAGCCAATTTGGGACGGCCGGGAGGGCAGTACGCAATGAGCAGTTCTTC. This translates into CASSQFGTAGRAVRNEQFF.

The chain links TRBV2 to TRBJ1-1; no clear D gene. The CDR3 runs to 12 residues. Germline loops: CDR1 SNHLY, CDR2 FYNNEI. The V end was cut by 6 bases, the J end by 8 bases, with 13 bases between. The CDR3 DNA reads as TGTGCCAGCAGGTTAGGTAGCTCCGAAGCTTTCTTT. Protein product: CASRLGSSEAFF.

The V call is TRBV7-2, the J call TRBJ1-5; tentatively, D is TRBD1 (6 bases). The CDR3 has 15 residues. Germline V CDR1 and CDR2: SGHTA, FQGNSA. Trimming took off 1 base at V and 6 bases at J, with 13 bases between the two ends. The CDR3: CASSLVLQGTQPQHF. CDR3 sequence (DNA): TGTGCCAGCAGCTTAGTTCTACAGGGAACTCAGCCCCAGCATTTT.

This clone appeared once. V gene TRBV10-1 combines with J gene TRBJ2-3, with 13 bases that match TRBD2. The CDR3 is 17 amino acids. The J segment lost 0 bases and the V segment lost 4 bases, leaving 4 bases of the junction unmatched. Germline V gene data show CDR1 as WNHNN and CDR2 as SYGVQD (reference sequence). CDR3 sequence: CASSGPGLAGSTDTQYF. The CDR3 coding sequence is TGCGCCAGCAGTGGTCCGGGACTAGCGGGAAGCACAGATACGCAGTATTTT.

V is TRBV5-4 and J is TRBJ1-5; D remains ambiguous. This CDR3 has 15 residues. In germline, CDR1 is SGHNT, CDR2 YYREEE (reference sequence). Deletions cut 0 bases from V and 2 bases from J, with 9 bases between. As DNA, the CDR3 is TGTGCCAGCAGCTTGGGTGGGGATGGCAATCAGCCCCAGCATTTT. Protein: CASSLGGDGNQPQHF.

The chain is built from TRBV7-3 and TRBJ2-1; possibly TRBD1 or TRBD2 for D (5 bases each). This CDR3 is 15 amino acids long. Germline V gene lookup returns CDR1 SGHTA and CDR2 FQGTGA. The V end was cut by 5 bases, the J end by 7 bases, with 18 bases between. DNA of the CDR3: TGTGCCAGCAGCGATCCTAGGGGACCATCTAATGAGCAGTTCTTC. As protein: CASSDPRGPSNEQFF.

CDR3 sequence (DNA): TGTGCCAGCAGTTCCCCGGGACAGGGGGCGGGCTACACCTTC. This translates into CASSSPGQGAGYTF. This chain links TRBV28 with TRBJ1-2; 12 bases align to TRBD1. V shed 4 bases and J 8 bases; nucleotides not matched to a gene: 5. Looked up from germline, CDR1 is MDHEN and CDR2 is SYDVKM. The CDR3 is 14 residues long.

Written as DNA, the CDR3 is TGTGCCAGCTCAGGACTAGCGGACAACACCTACAATGAGCAGTTCTTC. Translation gives CASSGLADNTYNEQFF. The rearrangement joins TRBV18 to TRBJ2-1; TRBD2 matches at 10 bases. With V trimmed by 5 bases and J by 2 bases, 6 bases remained unmatched. CDR1 and CDR2 (germline): KGHSH, LQKENI. The CDR3 consists of 16 residues.

This chain connects TRBV7-2 to TRBJ2-1; 11 bases are a match to TRBD2. This CDR3 region has 13 residues. V gave up 8 bases and J gave up 9 bases; unmatched junction bases: 6. CDR1 and CDR2 from the germline V gene are SGHTA and FQGNSA. CDR3 loop: CASVIAGGSEQFF. The CDR3 DNA follows: TGTGCCAGCGTGATAGCGGGAGGGAGTGAGCAGTTCTTC.

The chain links TRBV5-4 to TRBJ2-7; possibly TRBD1 for D (5 bases). Trimming stripped 0 bases from V and 5 bases from J, with 12 bases between. Germline V CDR1 and CDR2: SGHNT, YYREEE (reference sequence). The CDR3 contains 14 residues. The CDR3 is CASSLDVTVNEQYF. CDR3 nucleotide sequence: TGTGCCAGCAGCTTGGATGTGACAGTGAACGAGCAGTACTTC.

V and J are TRBV28 and TRBJ2-5, with TRBD2 as a possible D gene (6 bases). The CDR3 has 15 amino acids. In germline, CDR1 is MDHEN, CDR2 SYDVKM. V dropped 6 bases and J dropped 2 bases, with 16 bases sitting between them. CDR3 coding DNA: TGTGCCAGCAGCCCGCCGGGGGTACTACAAGAGACCCAGTACTTC. Its protein is CASSPPGVLQETQYF.

The rearrangement uses TRBV6-1 and TRBJ1-5; a weak D match, TRBD1 (5 bases). This CDR3 spans 16 amino acids. V lost 4 bases to trimming and J lost 2 bases, with 15 bases between them. Germline V CDR1 and CDR2: MNHNS, SASEGT. The CDR3 protein is CASSAPALTGNQPQHF. Here the CDR3 DNA reads TGTGCCAGCAGTGCACCCGCGTTGACAGGCAATCAGCCCCAGCATTTT.

This rearrangement joins TRBV19 to TRBJ2-6; D is ambiguous. Germline assignment: CDR1 LNHDA and CDR2 SQIVND (reference sequence). V was cut by 3 bases and J by 4 bases, with 13 bases left in between. The CDR3 covers 16 residues. CDR3 residues: CASSITNPEGANVLTF. The CDR3 DNA is TGTGCCAGTAGTATCACTAACCCGGAGGGGGCCAACGTCCTGACTTTC.

V usage is TRBV4-1 and J usage is TRBJ2-7, with 9 bases that match TRBD1. The J segment lost 8 bases and the V segment lost 4 bases, leaving 12 bases of the junction unmatched. The CDR3 runs to 15 residues. Germline V gene sequence: CDR1 MGHRA, CDR2 YSYEKL. The CDR3 reads CASSPPPGQGGQQYF. The CDR3 region has the DNA TGCGCCAGCAGCCCACCGCCGGGACAGGGAGGTCAGCAGTACTTC.

The CDR3 sequence is CASSVRLAGEETQYF. The CDR3 coding sequence is TGTGCCAGCAGTGTGCGACTAGCGGGAGAAGAGACCCAGTACTTC. The chain combines TRBV6-1 with TRBJ2-5; 12 bases are a match to TRBD2. The CDR3 has 15 amino acids. J lost 3 bases, V lost 4 bases, and 3 bases had no gene match. Germline values: CDR1 MNHNS, CDR2 SASEGT.

The genes are TRBV28 and TRBJ2-5, with D possibly TRBD2 on 5 matching bases. CDR3 length equals 15 residues. Germline lookup yields CDR1 MDHEN and CDR2 SYDVKM. Trimming shortened V by 6 bases and J by 4 bases, and 18 bases separated the two germline ends. CDR3 protein: CASSPSGSLRETQYF. The CDR3 coding sequence is TGTGCCAGCAGCCCTAGTGGGAGCCTGAGAGAGACCCAGTACTTC.

This chain connects TRBV4-1 to TRBJ2-7; 7 nucleotides match TRBD2. Germline V lookup: CDR1 MGHRA, CDR2 YSYEKL. The CDR3 has 18 residues. J lost 3 bases, V lost 0 bases, and 14 bases had no gene match. CDR3 coding DNA: TGCGCCAGCAGCCAAGAATTGGGACGGGGACTACTCAACTACGAGCAGTACTTC. Its protein is CASSQELGRGLLNYEQYF.

The chain combines TRBV5-6 with TRBJ2-7; possibly TRBD2 for D (7 bases). Germline-derived CDR1 and CDR2 are SGHDT and YYEEEE. This CDR3 spans 18 amino acids. V lost 0 bases to trimming and J lost 0 bases, with 19 bases between them. CDR3 bases: TGTGCCAGCAGCTTGGTATTGAGGGGGGGAGGCTACTCCTACGAGCAGTACTTC. Translating it yields CASSLVLRGGGYSYEQYF.

The chain has TRBV18 and TRBJ2-2, with 10 bases matching TRBD1. Germline loops: CDR1 KGHSH, CDR2 LQKENI. The CDR3 contains 21 residues. V lost 3 bases, J lost 6 bases, and 22 bases stayed unmatched. CDR3 protein: CASSPSFLSGQGIPGAGELFF. CDR3 DNA: TGTGCCAGCTCACCTTCTTTCCTGTCGGGACAGGGGATCCCAGGGGCCGGGGAGCTGTTTTTT.

V is TRBV19 and J is TRBJ2-5, with 8 bases matching TRBD1. Trimming cost V 3 bases and J 2 bases; bases outside gene matches: 11. In germline, CDR1 is LNHDA, CDR2 SQIVND (reference sequence). The CDR3 extends over 17 amino acids. CDR3 DNA sequence: TGTGCCAGTAGTATCCGGAACAGGGGGGATACGCAAGAGACCCAGTACTTC. Translated, it gives CASSIRNRGDTQETQYF.

The chain employs TRBV5-6 and TRBJ1-3; 9 bases match TRBD1. Germline CDR1 is SGHDT and CDR2 is YYEEEE. The CDR3 is made up of 16 amino acids. V dropped 1 base and J dropped 0; count of bases not matched to a gene: 2. Written as DNA, the CDR3 is TGTGCCAGCAGCTTGAACAGGGGGCACTCTGGAAACACCATATATTTT. It codes for CASSLNRGHSGNTIYF.

V is TRBV27 and J is TRBJ2-7, with TRBD1 as a possible D gene (6 bases). The CDR3 is made up of 14 amino acids. V was cut by 3 bases and J by 5 bases, with 14 bases left in between. CDR1 is MNHEY, CDR2 SMNVEV, per germline (reference sequence). CDR3 sequence: CASSFGYNRDEQYF. As DNA, the CDR3 is TGTGCCAGCAGTTTCGGATATAACAGGGACGAGCAGTACTTC.

The chain couples TRBV6-6 to TRBJ1-2; D is possibly TRBD1 (5 bases). V lost 4 bases, J lost 7 bases, and 19 bases lay in between. Germline CDR1 reads MNHNY; CDR2 reads SVGAGI (reference sequence). The CDR3 extends over 15 amino acids. The CDR3: CASSFAGAGLGGYTF. CDR3 sequence (DNA): TGTGCCAGCAGTTTCGCCGGGGCAGGTCTAGGTGGCTACACCTTC.

V gene TRBV28 combines with J gene TRBJ2-2; 9 nucleotides line up with TRBD2. Trimming at V came to 5 bases and at J to 3 bases, leaving 13 bases not matched to a gene. CDR3 length: 18 residues. Germline V gene lookup returns CDR1 MDHEN and CDR2 SYDVKM. DNA of the CDR3: TGTGCCAGCAGTCCAAAACTATTAGCGGGAGCGCACACCGGGGAGCTGTTTTTT. Translation: CASSPKLLAGAHTGELFF.

This chain uses TRBV7-2 with TRBJ2-4; D tentatively fits TRBD1 or TRBD2 (5 bases each). Germline V CDR1 and CDR2: SGHTA, FQGNSA. The CDR3 totals 15 residues. V lost 0 bases to trimming and J lost 8 bases, with 14 bases between them. CDR3 DNA: TGTGCCAGCAGCTTAGCGGGGACGGGATGGGACATTCAGTACTTC. It translates to CASSLAGTGWDIQYF.

V usage is TRBV28 and J usage is TRBJ2-6; tentatively, D is TRBD1 or TRBD2 (5 bases each). CDR3 length: 18 amino acids. V dropped 5 bases and J dropped 1 base, with 18 bases sitting between them. Germline values: CDR1 MDHEN, CDR2 SYDVKM. CDR3 nucleotide sequence: TGTGCCAGCAGTCCTCGGGGCCGTGGCGGTTCTGGGGCCAACGTCCTGACTTTC. It encodes CASSPRGRGGSGANVLTF.

The chain links TRBV9 to TRBJ2-6; the match to TRBD2 covers 7 bases. This CDR3 has 16 residues. CDR1 and CDR2 (germline): SGDLS, YYNGEE. V shed 2 bases, J shed 2 bases, and the junction held 4 bases outside the gene matches. CDR3 region: CASSVERGPGANVLTF. Here the CDR3 DNA reads TGTGCCAGCAGCGTGGAGCGGGGACCTGGGGCCAACGTCCTGACTTTC.

This chain joins TRBV6-4 and TRBJ2-1, with TRBD2 matching over 13 bases. V shed 3 bases, J shed 8 bases, and the junction held 10 bases outside the gene matches. CDR3 length: 17 amino acids. The germline V gene has CDR1 MRHNA and CDR2 SNTAGT. Written as DNA, the CDR3 is TGTGCCAGCAGTGAGCACTCCGGGACTAGCGGGATGGATGAGCAGTTCTTC. This sequence encodes CASSEHSGTSGMDEQFF.